Below, 20 T cell receptor beta chains from the same sample are listed, as sequenced in a study of metastatic and nonmetastatic thyroid tumors. No treatment of any kind had been given to any patient before thyroid surgery. With MiXCR, TCRdb called clones anew from the PCR reads. The table shows more than 20,000 clones, with 10% to 15% occurring only once. Sequencing used blood. These receptors were taken from a female donor with papillary thyroid cancer or a benign thyroid nodule (not recorded which). Some clones in this sample may be carry-over from other donors' samples.

This clone has ten or more counts. This chain uses TRBV11-2 with TRBJ1-6; no clear D gene. CDR1 and CDR2 (germline): SGHAT, FQNNGV. The CDR3 extends over 16 amino acids. V lost 1 base, J lost 3 bases, and 10 bases lay in between. CDR3: CASSLVSTHYNSPLHF. The CDR3 DNA sequence: TGTGCCAGCAGCTTAGTTTCCACGCACTATAATTCACCCCTCCACTTT.

This clone showed up just a few times. The gene calls are TRBV12-3 or TRBV12-4 and TRBJ2-1; D is possibly TRBD2 (5 bases). The CDR3 is 14 residues long. The germline V and J ends were trimmed by 6 bases and 7 bases, with 16 bases remaining between them. CDR3: CASRTAVLRNEQFF. CDR3 coding DNA: TGTGCCAGCAGAACAGCGGTCCTAAGGAATGAGCAGTTCTTC.

This clone rates as medium-sized. The chain combines TRBV6-5 with TRBJ2-7; possibly TRBD1 for D (6 bases). Germline V gives CDR1 MNHEY, CDR2 SVGAGI. The CDR3 sequence is 15 residues long. Trimming removed 2 bases at V and 5 bases at J, with 16 bases between. CDR3 sequence: CASSYGQGMRDEQYF. CDR3 nucleotides: TGTGCCAGCAGTTACGGCCAGGGGATGAGAGACGAGCAGTACTTC.

There are many counts of this clone. In DNA form, the CDR3 reads TGTGCCAGCAGTTTGAATTCTGAATTTGGAAACACCATATATTTT. As protein: CASSLNSEFGNTIYF. V is TRBV12-3 or TRBV12-4 and J is TRBJ1-3; D not certain. The V and J ends lost 3 bases and 3 bases respectively, with 12 bases between them. CDR3 size: 15 residues.

By share, this clone counts as medium-sized (0.01 to 0.1%). V is TRBV28 and J is TRBJ1-5; unclear D gene. This CDR3 is 13 amino acids long. With 2 bases removed from V and 7 bases from J, the gap between germline ends came to 9 bases. Germline V gene sequence: CDR1 MDHEN, CDR2 SYDVKM. CDR3 residues: CASSLAGRQPQHF. The CDR3 bases are TGTGCCAGCAGTTTAGCGGGGAGACAGCCCCAGCATTTT.

This clone is termed medium-sized. The chain combines TRBV6-1 with TRBJ1-5; 9 bases align to TRBD1. This CDR3 is 15 amino acids long. In germline, CDR1 is MNHNS, CDR2 SASEGT. V lost 6 bases, J lost 3 bases, and 6 bases stayed unmatched. Here the CDR3 reads CASRRTGVDNQPQHF. The DNA of the CDR3 is TGTGCCAGCAGAAGGACAGGGGTCGACAATCAGCCCCAGCATTTT.

This clone was found many times. This may come from a read error, since a much larger clone is one base off. Additional DNA sequences in this sample encode the identical CDR3. The chain uses TRBV15 and TRBJ2-7, with D perhaps TRBD1 or TRBD2 (5 bases each). CDR3 length: 15 amino acids. Germline V CDR1 and CDR2: LNHNV, YYDKDF (reference sequence). The V end lost 0 bases, the J end lost 2 bases, and 11 bases lay between the germline ends. In nucleotides, the CDR3 is TGTGCCACCAGCAGAGAGCAGGGAGCTCCCTACGAGCAGTACTTC. Its protein is CATSREQGAPYEQYF.

Regarding this clone: Compared with germline, one end of the junction differs, possibly owing to a read error. The chain is built from TRBV7-9 and TRBJ2-7; the match to TRBD2 covers 9 bases. The CDR3 has 15 amino acids. CDR1 is SEHNR, CDR2 FQNEAQ, per germline (reference sequence). The CDR3 nucleotides are TGTTCCAGCAGCTTAGCGGGGGTGGGGTCCGGCGAGCATTACTTC. Encoded protein: CSSSLAGVGSGEHYF.

The chain recombines TRBV6-2 or TRBV6-3 with TRBJ1-1; D unclear. Germline CDR1 is MNHEY and CDR2 is SVGEGT. The CDR3 totals 13 residues. Trimming removed 5 bases at V and 1 base at J, with 8 bases between. For the CDR3, the DNA is TGTGCCAGCAGTCCCTCAGAGAACACTGAAGCTTTCTTT. Its translation: CASSPSENTEAFF.

This clone has a handful of counts. V and J are TRBV6-1 and TRBJ2-7; D not resolved. The CDR3 has 13 residues. The V and J ends lost 7 bases and 10 bases respectively, with 20 bases between them. From germline, CDR1 is MNHNS and CDR2 SASEGT. CDR3 sequence: CASIPPMYPSQYF. The CDR3 nucleotides read TGTGCCAGCATCCCCCCGATGTACCCCAGCCAGTACTTC.

In its sample, this clone was seen many times. The chain joins TRBV2 to TRBJ2-3; D might be TRBD1 (6 bases). The germline V and J ends were trimmed by 4 bases and 4 bases, with 12 bases remaining between them. The CDR3 is 14 amino acids. CDR1 and CDR2 from the germline V gene are SNHLY and FYNNEI. This chain's CDR3 is CASSVRSGADTQYF. Here the CDR3 DNA reads TGTGCCAGCAGTGTAAGGTCAGGGGCAGATACGCAGTATTTT.

This clone has only a few counts. This chain joins TRBV5-5 and TRBJ2-5; 9 bases are a match to TRBD2. CDR1 is SGHKS and CDR2 is YYEKEE in the germline V gene (reference sequence). CDR3 length: 14 amino acids. V lost 5 bases, J lost 4 bases, and 6 bases stayed unmatched. The CDR3 here is CASRRRGGPETQYF. For the CDR3, the DNA is TGTGCCAGCAGGAGGCGGGGGGGCCCAGAGACCCAGTACTTC.

This clone occurred many times. The chain is built from TRBV5-6 and TRBJ1-3; D is perhaps TRBD1 (5 bases). Looked up from germline, CDR1 is SGHDT and CDR2 is YYEEEE. CDR3 length equals 14 residues. The V end lost 3 bases, the J end lost 7 bases, and 14 bases lay between the germline ends. The CDR3 DNA sequence: TGTGCCAGCAGCTACCAGGGTAGAGGGAACACCATATATTTT. As protein: CASSYQGRGNTIYF.

This clone was counted at least ten times. The genes are TRBV19 and TRBJ1-5; D is unresolved. CDR3 length: 16 amino acids. The germline V gene encodes CDR1 LNHDA and CDR2 SQIVND (reference sequence). The V gene lost 4 bases and the J gene lost 3 bases, with 16 bases spanning the gap. The DNA for the CDR3 is TGTGCCAGTAGTAAAATCGGTTGGACTATCAATCAGCCCCAGCATTTT. It yields the protein CASSKIGWTINQPQHF. Full variable domain (outside the CDR3, taken from reference TRBV19 and TRBJ1-5): DGGITQSPKYLFRKEGQNVTLSCEQNLNHDAMYWYRQDPGQGLRLIYYSQIVNDFQKGDIAEGYSVSREKKESFPLTVTSAQKNPTAFYLCASSKIGWTINQPQHFGDGTRLSIL.

About this clone: Compared with germline, one end of the junction differs, possibly owing to a read error. The J gene is TRBJ2-2, the V gene TRBV11-2, with a tentative D call TRBD2 (6 bases). Per the germline V gene, CDR1 is SGHAT and CDR2 is FQNNGV. The CDR3 is made up of 16 amino acids. CDR3 residues: CASSLVGSGGTGELFF. DNA of the CDR3: TGTGCCAGCAGCTTAGTTGGCAGTGGAGGGACCGGTGAGCTGTTTTTT. Combining the CDR3 with reference TRBV11-2 and TRBJ2-2 gives the whole variable domain EAGVAQSPRYKIIEKRQSVAFWCNPISGHATLYWYQQILGQGPKLLIQFQNNGVVDDSQLPKDRFSAERLKGVDSTLKIQPAKLEDSAVYLCASSLVGSGGTGELFFGEGSRLTVL.

This clone was counted at least ten times. The V and J genes are TRBV12-3 or TRBV12-4 and TRBJ1-3, with 7 positions matching TRBD1. This CDR3 region has 16 residues. The ends lost 3 bases at V and 1 base at J; junction bases unmatched: 6. The CDR3 loop reads CASSFDRALSGNTIYF. CDR3 bases: TGTGCCAGCAGTTTCGACAGGGCGTTATCTGGAAACACCATATATTTT.

This clone was counted ten times or more. The chain uses TRBV20-1 and TRBJ1-6; D might be TRBD1 (6 bases). V dropped 0 bases and J dropped 7 bases, with 16 bases sitting between them. The CDR3 has 16 amino acids. Germline CDR1 reads DFQATT; CDR2 reads SNEGSKA (reference sequence). The CDR3 region is CSARDVYEGDNSPLHF. Here the CDR3 DNA reads TGCAGTGCTAGAGATGTTTACGAGGGGGACAATTCACCCCTCCACTTT.

This clone has a count of ten or more. The V and J genes are TRBV20-1 and TRBJ2-3; a weak D match, TRBD1 (5 bases). Per germline, CDR1 DFQATT and CDR2 SNEGSKA (reference sequence). V dropped 0 bases and J dropped 3 bases, with 7 bases sitting between them. The CDR3 is 13 residues long. The CDR3 sequence is CSARDPGTDTQYF. As DNA, the CDR3 is TGCAGTGCTAGAGATCCAGGGACAGATACGCAGTATTTT.

V is TRBV6-2 or TRBV6-3 and J is TRBJ1-1; possible D gene TRBD1, 5 bases. The CDR3 runs 11 residues. Looked up from germline, CDR1 is MNHEY and CDR2 is SVGEGT. V lost 2 bases and J 13 bases, leaving 11 bases between the germline ends. In nucleotides, the CDR3 is TGTGCCAGCAGTTACAACGGGGACGATTTCTTT. Its protein product is CASSYNGDDFF.

This clone has a count of ten or more. This may stem from a read error, because a much larger clone lies one nucleotide away. No conserved phenylalanine or tryptophan is present at the end of the CDR3, so a read error is the likely explanation. The rearrangement links TRBV6-1 to TRBJ1-2; D unresolved. From germline, CDR1 is MNHNS and CDR2 SASEGT. CDR3 length: 15 amino acids. V was shortened by 1 base and J by 0 bases, with 9 bases between the two germline ends. In DNA, the CDR3 is TGTGCCAGCAGTGAAGACCGACATCCTAACTATGGCTACACCCTC. It encodes CASSEDRHPNYGYTL.